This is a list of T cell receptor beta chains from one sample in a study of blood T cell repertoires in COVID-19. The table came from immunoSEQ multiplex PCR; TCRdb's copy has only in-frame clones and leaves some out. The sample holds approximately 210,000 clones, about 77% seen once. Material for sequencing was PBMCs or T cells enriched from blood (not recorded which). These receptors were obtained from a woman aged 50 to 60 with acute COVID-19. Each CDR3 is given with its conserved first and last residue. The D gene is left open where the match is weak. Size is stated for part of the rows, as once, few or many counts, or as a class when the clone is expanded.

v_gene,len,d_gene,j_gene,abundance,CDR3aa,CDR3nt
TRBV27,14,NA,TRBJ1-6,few,CASGRTVYNSPLHF,TGTGCCAGCGGAAGGACAGTCTATAATTCACCCCTCCACTTT
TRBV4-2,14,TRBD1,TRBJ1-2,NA,CASSQRTGGNGYTF,TGTGCCAGCAGCCAACGGACAGGGGGAAATGGCTACACCTTC
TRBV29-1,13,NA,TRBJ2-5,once,CSVGNGGGETQYF,TGCAGCGTTGGTAATGGGGGCGGGGAGACCCAGTACTTC
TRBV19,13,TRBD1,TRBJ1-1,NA,CASSSDRGTEAFF,TGTGCCAGTAGTTCTGACAGGGGAACTGAAGCTTTCTTT
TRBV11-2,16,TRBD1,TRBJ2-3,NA,CASSLAGQGAEDTQYF,TGTGCCAGCAGCTTAGCGGGACAGGGGGCGGAAGATACGCAGTATTTT
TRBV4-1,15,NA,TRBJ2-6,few,CASSQDSAGANVLTF,TGCGCCAGCAGCCAAGATTCGGCTGGGGCCAACGTCCTGACTTTC
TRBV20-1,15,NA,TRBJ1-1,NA,CSASLGAGMNTEAFF,TGCAGTGCTAGTCTTGGGGCAGGGATGAACACTGAAGCTTTCTTT
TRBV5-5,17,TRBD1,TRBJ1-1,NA,CASSAGTGGAMNTEAFF,TGTGCCAGCAGCGCGGGGACAGGGGGTGCTATGAACACTGAAGCTTTCTTT
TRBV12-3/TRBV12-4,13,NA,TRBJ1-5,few,CASSLLRDQPQHF,TGTGCCAGCAGTTTACTGAGAGATCAGCCCCAGCATTTT
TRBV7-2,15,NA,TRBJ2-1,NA,CASSLDMGTYNEQFF,TGTGCCAGCAGCCTTGACATGGGCACCTACAATGAGCAGTTCTTC
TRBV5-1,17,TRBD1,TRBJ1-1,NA,CASSPGQGEGMNTEAFF,TGCGCCAGCAGCCCCGGACAGGGGGAGGGCATGAACACTGAAGCTTTCTTT
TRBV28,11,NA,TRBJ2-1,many,CASSLSVEQFF,TGTGCCAGCAGTTTAAGCGTGGAGCAGTTCTTC
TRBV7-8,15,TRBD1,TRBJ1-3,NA,CASSLARTGGNTIYF,TGTGCCAGCAGCTTAGCAAGGACAGGGGGAAACACCATATATTTT
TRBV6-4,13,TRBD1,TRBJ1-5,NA,CASSTGDNQPQHF,TGTGCCAGCAGTACAGGGGACAATCAGCCCCAGCATTTT
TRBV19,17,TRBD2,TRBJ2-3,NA,CASSMRRTSGGADTQYF,TGTGCCAGTAGTATGCGGAGGACTAGCGGGGGGGCGGATACGCAGTATTTT
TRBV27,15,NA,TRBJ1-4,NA,CASSLRRATNEKLFF,TGTGCCAGCAGTTTACGAAGAGCAACTAATGAAAAACTGTTTTTT
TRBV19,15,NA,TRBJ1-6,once,CASKDNQGMNSPLHF,TGTGCCAGTAAAGATAATCAGGGGATGAATTCACCCCTCCACTTT
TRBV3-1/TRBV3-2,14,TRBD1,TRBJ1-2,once,CASSRQGESYGYTF,TGTGCCAGCAGTCGACAGGGTGAGAGCTATGGCTACACCTTC
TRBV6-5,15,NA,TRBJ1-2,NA,CASSYSWELNYGYTF,TGTGCCAGCAGTTACTCCTGGGAGTTAAACTATGGCTACACCTTC
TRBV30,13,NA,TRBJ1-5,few,CAWSTDSNQPQHF,TGTGCCTGGAGTACAGATAGCAATCAGCCCCAGCATTTT
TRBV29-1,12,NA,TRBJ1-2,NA,CSVEDHTGSYTF,TGCAGCGTTGAAGATCATACAGGGAGCTACACCTTC
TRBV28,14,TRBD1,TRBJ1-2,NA,CASTPGQANYGYTF,TGTGCCAGCACTCCGGGACAGGCTAACTATGGCTACACCTTC
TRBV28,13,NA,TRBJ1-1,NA,CASSFPSGVKAFF,TGTGCCAGCAGTTTTCCCTCAGGGGTGAAAGCTTTCTTT
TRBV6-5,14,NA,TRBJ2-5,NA,CASSYLQFQETQYF,TGTGCCAGCAGTTACCTACAGTTCCAAGAGACCCAGTACTTC
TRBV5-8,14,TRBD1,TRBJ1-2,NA,CASSSGQGARGYTF,TGTGCCAGCAGCTCGGGACAGGGGGCTCGGGGCTACACCTTC
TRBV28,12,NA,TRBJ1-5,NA,CAMSGINQPQHF,TGTGCCATGTCCGGTATCAATCAGCCCCAGCATTTT
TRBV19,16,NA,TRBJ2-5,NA,CATSTGPQTGGETQYF,TGTGCCACCTCGACAGGACCCCAAACGGGGGGAGAGACCCAGTACTTC
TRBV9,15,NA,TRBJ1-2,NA,CASSVGGIGERGYTF,TGTGCCAGCAGCGTGGGAGGGATCGGGGAGCGAGGCTACACCTTC
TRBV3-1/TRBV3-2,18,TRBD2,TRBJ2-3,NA,CASSQDGAPSGDIDTQYF,TGTGCCAGCAGCCAAGATGGAGCCCCTAGCGGGGATATAGATACGCAGTATTTT
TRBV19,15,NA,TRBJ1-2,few,CASSAGREGNYGYTF,TGTGCCAGTAGTGCCGGCAGGGAGGGGAACTATGGCTACACCTTC
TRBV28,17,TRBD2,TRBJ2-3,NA,CASSPPPRGGKADTQYF,TGTGCCAGCAGTCCTCCCCCTCGGGGGGGTAAGGCAGATACGCAGTATTTT
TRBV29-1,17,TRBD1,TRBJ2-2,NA,CSVRPGQGALGTGELFF,TGCAGCGTACGACCGGGACAGGGGGCGCTGGGGACCGGGGAGCTGTTTTTT
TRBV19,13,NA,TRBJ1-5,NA,CASSIAGGQPQHF,TGTGCCAGTAGTATTGCGGGGGGGCAGCCCCAGCATTTT
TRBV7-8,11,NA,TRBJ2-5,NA,CASSIMETQYF,TGTGCCAGCAGCATTATGGAGACCCAGTACTTC
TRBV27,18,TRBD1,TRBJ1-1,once,CASSLGDRGRILNTEAFF,TGTGCCAGCAGTTTAGGGGACAGGGGGCGAATTCTGAACACTGAAGCTTTCTTT
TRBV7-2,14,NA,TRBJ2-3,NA,CASSLNGRPDTQYF,TGTGCCAGCAGCTTAAATGGGCGCCCAGATACGCAGTATTTT
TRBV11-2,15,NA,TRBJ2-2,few,CASSFSTTNTGELFF,TGTGCCAGCAGCTTCTCCACAACGAACACCGGGGAGCTGTTTTTT
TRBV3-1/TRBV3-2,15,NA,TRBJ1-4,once,CASSLVLERGEKLFF,TGTGCCAGCAGCCTGGTACTGGAGCGGGGGGAAAAACTGTTTTTT
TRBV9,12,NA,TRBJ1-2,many,CASSSRGIGYTF,TGTGCCAGCAGCTCGAGGGGGATCGGCTACACCTTC
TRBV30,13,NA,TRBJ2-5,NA,CAWSTGMVETQYF,TGTGCCTGGAGTACGGGGATGGTGGAGACCCAGTACTTC
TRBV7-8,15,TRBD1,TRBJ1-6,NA,CASSPGGQNNSPLHF,TGTGCCAGCAGCCCAGGGGGACAGAATAATTCACCCCTCCACTTT
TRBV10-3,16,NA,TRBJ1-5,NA,CAISETLGQSNQPQHF,TGTGCCATCAGTGAAACTTTAGGACAGTCAAATCAGCCCCAGCATTTT
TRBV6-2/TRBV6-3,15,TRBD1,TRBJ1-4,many,CASSYSWGQSEKLFF,TGTGCCAGCAGTTACTCGTGGGGACAGAGTGAAAAACTGTTTTTT
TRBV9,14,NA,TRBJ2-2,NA,CASSRGGVTGELFF,TGTGCCAGCTCGAGGGGGGGAGTCACCGGGGAGCTGTTTTTT
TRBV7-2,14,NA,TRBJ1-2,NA,CASSLNEQNYGYTF,TGTGCCAGCAGCTTAAACGAGCAAAACTATGGCTACACCTTC
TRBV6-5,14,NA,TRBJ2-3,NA,CASSYLRGTDTQYF,TGTGCCAGCAGTTACCTCAGGGGCACAGATACGCAGTATTTT
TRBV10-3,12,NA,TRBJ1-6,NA,CAIRREGSPLHF,TGTGCCATCCGCAGGGAAGGGTCACCCCTCCACTTT
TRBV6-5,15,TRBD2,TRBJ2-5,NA,CASIAAWRGEETQYF,TGTGCCAGCATCGCTGCTTGGCGGGGGGAGGAGACCCAGTACTTC
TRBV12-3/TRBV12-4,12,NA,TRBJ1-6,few,CASRQGPGALHF,TGTGCCAGCAGACAGGGACCTGGGGCCCTCCACTTT
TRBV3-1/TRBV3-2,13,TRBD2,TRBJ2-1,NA,CASSLGTINEQFF,TGTGCCAGCAGCCTAGGGACTATCAATGAGCAGTTCTTC
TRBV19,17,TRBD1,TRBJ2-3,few,CASSPDRGGTSTDTQYF,TGTGCCAGTAGTCCGGACAGGGGGGGTACTAGCACAGATACGCAGTATTTT
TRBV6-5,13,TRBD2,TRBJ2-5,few,CASSRAGKETQYF,TGTGCCAGCAGTCGAGCGGGGAAAGAGACCCAGTACTTC
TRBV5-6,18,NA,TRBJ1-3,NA,CASSLEGAGGGSGNTIYF,TGTGCCAGCAGCTTGGAAGGTGCGGGCGGGGGCTCTGGAAACACCATATATTTT